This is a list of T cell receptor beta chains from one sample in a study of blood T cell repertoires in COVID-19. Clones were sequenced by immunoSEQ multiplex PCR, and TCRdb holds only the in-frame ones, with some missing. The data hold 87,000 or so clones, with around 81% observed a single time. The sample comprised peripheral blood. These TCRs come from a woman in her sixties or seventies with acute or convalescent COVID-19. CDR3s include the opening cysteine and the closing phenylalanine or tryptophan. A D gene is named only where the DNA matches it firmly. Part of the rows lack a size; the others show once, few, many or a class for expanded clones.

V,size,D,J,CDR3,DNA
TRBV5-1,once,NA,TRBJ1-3,CASSLGRRSSGNTIYF,TGCGCCAGCAGCTTGGGACGGAGAAGCTCTGGAAACACCATATATTTT
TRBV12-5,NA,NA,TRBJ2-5,CASGLVQGTQTQYF,TGTGCTAGTGGTTTGGTACAAGGGACACAGACCCAGTACTTC
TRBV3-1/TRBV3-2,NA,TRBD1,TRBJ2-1,CASSQRRTGSYNEQFF,TGTGCCAGCAGCCAACGAAGGACAGGGTCTTACAATGAGCAGTTCTTC
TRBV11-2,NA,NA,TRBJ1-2,CASSSNPGLTGYTF,TGTGCCAGCAGCTCAAACCCGGGACTGACTGGCTACACCTTC
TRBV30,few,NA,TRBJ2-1,CAWSYGGLSYNEQFF,TGTGCCTGGAGTTACGGTGGGCTTTCCTACAATGAGCAGTTCTTC
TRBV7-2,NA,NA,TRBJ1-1,CASLAGGEAFF,TGTGCCAGTCTAGCTGGGGGGGAGGCTTTCTTT
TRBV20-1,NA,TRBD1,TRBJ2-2,CSASQGANGELFF,TGCAGTGCTAGTCAGGGGGCAAATGGGGAGCTGTTTTTT
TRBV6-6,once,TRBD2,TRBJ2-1,CASSRLSGGANEQFF,TGTGCCAGCAGTCGTCTTAGCGGGGGGGCGAATGAGCAGTTCTTC
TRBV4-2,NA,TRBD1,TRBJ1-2,CASSQERGQGFGNTF,TGTGCCAGCAGCCAAGAGAGGGGACAGGGATTTGGAAACACCTTC
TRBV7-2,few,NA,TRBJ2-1,CASSLRGQGNEQFF,TGTGCCAGCAGCTTAAGGGGCCAAGGCAATGAGCAGTTCTTC
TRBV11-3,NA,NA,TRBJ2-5,CASIGSVGETQYF,TGTGCCAGCATTGGTAGCGTCGGAGAGACCCAGTACTTC
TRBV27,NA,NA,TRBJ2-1,CASSLALAGTGEFF,TGTGCCAGCAGTTTAGCTTTGGCAGGGACGGGAGAATTCTTC
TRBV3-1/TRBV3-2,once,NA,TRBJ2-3,CASSQDSLPRGADTQYF,TGTGCCAGCAGCCAAGATTCCCTACCCAGGGGCGCTGATACGCAGTATTTT
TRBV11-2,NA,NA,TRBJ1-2,CASSLDLFSGYTF,TGTGCCAGCAGCCTAGACCTGTTTAGTGGCTACACCTTC
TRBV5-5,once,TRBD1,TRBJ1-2,CASSLQPTGEYGYTF,TGTGCCAGCAGCTTACAACCGACAGGGGAGTATGGCTACACCTTC
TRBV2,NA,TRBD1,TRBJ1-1,CASSGQGRGTEAFF,TGTGCCAGCAGTGGACAGGGTAGGGGCACTGAAGCTTTCTTT
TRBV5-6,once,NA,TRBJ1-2,CASSPAGQSPYGYTF,TGTGCCAGCAGCCCGGCGGGGCAGAGCCCCTATGGCTACACCTTC
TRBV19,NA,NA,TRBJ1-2,CASSRGLGRLIYGYTF,TGTGCCAGTAGTCGGGGGTTGGGACGGCTTATCTATGGCTACACCTTC
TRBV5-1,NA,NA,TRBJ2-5,CASSLGLGRGATQYF,TGCGCCAGCAGCTTGGGGCTCGGACGGGGAGCGACCCAGTACTTC
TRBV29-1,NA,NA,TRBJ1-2,CSGGTDYGYTF,TGCAGCGGGGGAACAGACTATGGCTACACCTTC
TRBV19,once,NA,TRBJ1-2,CASSYRANYGYTF,TGTGCCAGTAGCTACAGGGCTAACTATGGCTACACCTTC
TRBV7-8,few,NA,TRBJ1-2,CASSWTVRDGYTF,TGTGCCAGCAGCTGGACAGTCCGTGATGGCTACACCTTC
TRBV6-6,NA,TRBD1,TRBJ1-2,CASSLDRDPLSNYGYTF,TGTGCCAGCAGTCTCGACAGGGATCCCCTCTCCAACTATGGCTACACCTTC
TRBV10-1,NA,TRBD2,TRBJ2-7,CASSAGESRVYF,TGCGCCAGCAGCGCGGGGGAGTCACGGGTGTACTTC
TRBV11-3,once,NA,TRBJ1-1,CASSFDRRGEAFF,TGTGCCAGCAGCTTCGACAGGCGCGGTGAAGCTTTCTTT
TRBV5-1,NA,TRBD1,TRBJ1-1,CASSRDRVNTEAFF,TGCGCCAGCAGCCGCGACAGGGTTAACACTGAAGCTTTCTTT
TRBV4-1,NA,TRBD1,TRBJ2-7,CASSQDRQGIEQYF,TGCGCCAGCAGCCAAGATAGACAGGGGATCGAGCAGTACTTC
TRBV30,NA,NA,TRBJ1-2,CAWGSRGQGGYTF,TGTGCCTGGGGGTCTCGGGGCCAGGGGGGCTACACCTTC
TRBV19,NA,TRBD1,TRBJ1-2,CASSIPTGDYGYTF,TGTGCCAGTAGTATCCCGACAGGGGACTATGGCTACACCTTC
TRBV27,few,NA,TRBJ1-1,CASSFSGTNTEAFF,TGTGCCAGCAGTTTCAGCGGGACGAACACTGAAGCTTTCTTT
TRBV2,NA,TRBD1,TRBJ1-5,CASSHRRQGATSNQPQHF,TGTGCCAGCAGTCATCGCCGACAGGGGGCGACGAGCAATCAGCCCCAGCATTTT
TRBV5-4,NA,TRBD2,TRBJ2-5,CASSLALAGGETQYF,TGTGCCAGCAGCTTGGCACTAGCGGGGGGAGAGACCCAGTACTTC
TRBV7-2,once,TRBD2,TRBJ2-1,CASSPGLAGDYNEQFF,TGTGCCAGCAGCCCGGGACTAGCGGGGGACTACAATGAGCAGTTCTTC
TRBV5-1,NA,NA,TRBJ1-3,CASSFLPPGGSTGNTIYF,TGCGCCAGCAGCTTTCTTCCCCCGGGAGGTTCGACTGGAAACACCATATATTTT
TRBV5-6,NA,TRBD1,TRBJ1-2,CASSEDRVGYTF,TGTGCCAGCAGCGAGGACAGGGTTGGCTACACCTTC
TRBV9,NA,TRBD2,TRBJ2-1,CASSPGGDSYNEQFF,TGTGCCAGCAGCCCGGGGGGGGACTCCTACAATGAGCAGTTCTTC
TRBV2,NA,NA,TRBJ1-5,CASSLMSQPQHF,TGTGCCAGCAGTTTAATGAGTCAGCCCCAGCATTTT
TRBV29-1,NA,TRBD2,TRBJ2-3,CSVPPSGVSTDTQYF,TGCAGCGTGCCCCCCAGCGGGGTTAGCACAGATACGCAGTATTTT
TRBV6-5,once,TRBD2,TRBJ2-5,CASSYVPSGETQYF,TGTGCCAGCAGTTACGTTCCTAGCGGGGAGACCCAGTACTTC
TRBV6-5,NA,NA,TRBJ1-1,CATMDNEDTEAFF,TGTGCCACCATGGACAACGAGGACACTGAAGCTTTCTTT
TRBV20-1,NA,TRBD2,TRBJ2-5,CSASGTSGGSGLETQYF,TGCAGTGCTAGTGGAACTAGCGGGGGAAGTGGTTTGGAGACCCAGTACTTC
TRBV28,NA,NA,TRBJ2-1,CASSLSVASDEQFF,TGTGCCAGCAGTTTAAGCGTAGCGTCGGATGAGCAGTTCTTC
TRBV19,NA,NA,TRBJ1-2,CASSMTQGTYYGYTF,TGTGCCAGTAGTATGACGCAGGGAACGTACTATGGCTACACCTTC
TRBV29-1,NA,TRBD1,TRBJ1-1,CSVQGALRTEAFF,TGCAGCGTACAGGGGGCGCTTCGAACTGAAGCTTTCTTT
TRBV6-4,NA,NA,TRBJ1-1,CASKEDSQYTEAFF,TGTGCCAGCAAGGAAGACAGCCAGTACACTGAAGCTTTCTTT
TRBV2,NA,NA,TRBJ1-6,CASSEAIQGGTYNSPLHF,TGTGCCAGCAGTGAAGCTATACAGGGTGGCACCTATAATTCACCCCTCCACTTT
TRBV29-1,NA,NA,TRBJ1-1,CSVEETQNTEAFF,TGCAGCGTTGAAGAGACTCAGAACACTGAAGCTTTCTTT
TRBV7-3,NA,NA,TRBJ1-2,CASSLTGRDYGYTF,TGTGCCAGCAGCTTAACCGGGAGGGACTATGGCTACACCTTC
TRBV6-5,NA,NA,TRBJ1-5,CASGRGQQNNQPQHF,TGTGCCAGCGGGCGGGGGCAGCAGAACAATCAGCCCCAGCATTTT
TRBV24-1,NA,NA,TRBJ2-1,CATSDRRGAGYNEQFF,TGTGCCACCAGTGATCGGCGGGGCGCGGGGTACAATGAGCAGTTCTTC
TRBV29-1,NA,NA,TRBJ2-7,CSVAGNLDSYEQYF,TGCAGCGTCGCCGGGAACCTGGATTCCTACGAGCAGTACTTC
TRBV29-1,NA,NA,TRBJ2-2,CSAFLANTGELFF,TGCAGCGCTTTCCTAGCAAACACCGGGGAGCTGTTTTTT
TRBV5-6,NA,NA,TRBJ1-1,CASTLVESTEAFF,TGTGCCAGCACCCTGGTCGAGAGCACTGAAGCTTTCTTT